The clone carrying this T cell receptor (beta chain) was counted only a few times. Its antigen is still unknown. The assay was immunoSEQ multiplex PCR, and TCRdb's table has in-frame clones only and misses some. The table lists approximately 31,000 clones, about 70% of them singletons. Before any sequencing was done, the ViraFEST assay used viral peptide pools to expand antigen-specific CD4+ T cells. On roughly day 10 of culture, CD4+ T cells were separated out. Every participant took two doses of the BNT162b2 or mRNA-1273 vaccine. Absence of prior SARS-CoV-2 infection characterized the vaccine recipients, who showed negative nucleocapsid antibodies. Half of the medium was exchanged for IL-2 medium on both days 3 and 7. These data originate in a study of vaccination effects on CD4 cells after COVID-19. Germline-derived CDR1 and CDR2 are ENHRY and SYGVKD. The CDR3 has 12 residues. Between the trimmed V and J ends, which lost 4 bases and 7 bases, there was a span of 8 bases.

This sequence was found in a human donor who received a COVID-19 vaccine. The chain is built from TRBV10-3 and TRBJ1-5; TRBD1 might be the D (6 bases). This sample comprised CD4+ T cells from PBMCs cultured with HCoV-229E spike peptides, obtained after COVID-19 vaccination. In nucleotides, the CDR3 is TGTGCCATCAGTGGGACAGACCAGCCCCAGCATTTT. It codes for CAISGTDQPQHF.